A single T cell receptor beta chain is shown here with its context. Its antigen is currently unknown. Repertoires were generated with immunoSEQ multiplex PCR, while TCRdb's copy carries only in-frame clones and drops some. The sample contains approximately 82,000 clones, about nine tenths of which appear only once. The data originate from a study of graft-versus-host responses after intestinal transplantation. The overall study: The transplants performed in recipients were multivisceral, liver-intestinal, or isolated intestinal. The recipients all started with anti-thymocyte globulin induction and then took tacrolimus and steroids for three to four years. Whole-study results and caveats: Early declines in HvG clones that occurred post-transplant were associated with peak circulating GvH clone levels.

V lost 4 bases and J 5 bases, leaving 8 bases between the germline ends. In germline, CDR1 is DFQATT, CDR2 SNEGSKA (reference sequence). The CDR3 runs to 11 residues. The material was unstimulated CD4+ T cells sorted from spleen or lymph node cells, obtained before intestinal transplant. V is TRBV20-1 and J is TRBJ1-1; D is unresolved. The TCR was taken from a human donor who received an intestinal transplant. The chain's CDR3 is CSATQETEAFF. The CDR3 DNA is TGCAGTGCTACCCAAGAGACTGAAGCTTTCTTT.